Listed here is a single T cell receptor (beta chain). Its antigen specificity is not known. Qualities for individual bases were not recorded, and no much larger clone is one base off. This sample is drawn from a study of OX40 agonist ivuxolimab in advanced cancers. About the study as a whole: Ivuxolimab was an agonistic, fully human IgG2 monoclonal antibody directed against OX40 (CD134), a costimulatory receptor. A male proportion of nearly 85% and a mean age of approximately 60 years, ranging from roughly 23 to 79, were recorded for the dose-escalation cohort. Patients were allowed to have had prior anti-PD-1, anti-PD-L1 or anti-CTLA-4 therapy, and 40% of the dose-escalation patients had previously received checkpoint inhibitors. The paper covers the monotherapy dose-escalation part of the phase I ivuxolimab trial, which included N of about 50 patients. Intravenous ivuxolimab was administered to patients every 2 weeks at six dose levels: 0.01, 0.1, 0.3, 1.5, 3 and 10 mg/kg. Partial responses were achieved by three dose-escalation patients, of whom one had hepatocellular carcinoma and two had cutaneous melanoma. Of the roughly 51 patients in dose escalation, 19 had hepatocellular carcinoma, about 15 had melanoma, 9 had renal cell carcinoma and 9 had head and neck cancer. The purpose of peripheral TCRbeta sequencing was to test whether ivuxolimab changed TCR sequence diversity and led to clonal T-cell expansion. Overall results and qualifications from the work: Low levels of normalized T-cell clonal expansion were also seen in some patients who did not respond. The antigen specificity of the clonally expanded peripheral T cells was not determined. Clonal expansion of both CD4+ and CD8+ blood T cells was observed from baseline to week 6 at doses 0.1 to 3.0 mg/kg. After ivuxolimab, more expanded clones were found on average in CD8+ T cells than in CD4+ T cells. In partial responders in the 0.1-3.0 mg/kg groups, normalized peripheral clonal expansion was found to be among the lowest, especially among CD8+ T cells.

V trim: 4 bases; J trim: 6 bases; unmatched bases: 15. The CDR3 runs 18 residues from the cysteine to the phenylalanine. Of the read, only the CDR3 DNA is kept; its 54 bases are in frame from base 1. CDR1 and CDR2 (MDHEN, SYDVKM) derive from the germline V gene. The trial excluded patients who had a history of autoimmune disease or were on systemic immunosuppression. In every dose cohort, peripheral blood was drawn for TCR sequencing at baseline, cycle 4 day 1, and cycle 7 day 1. Samples came from an open-label, multicenter, first-in-human phase I dose-escalation trial of ivuxolimab. Adults with locally advanced or metastatic melanoma, renal cell, hepatocellular, or head and neck squamous cell carcinoma were enrolled in the trial. Before TCR sequencing, CD4+ T cells and CD8+ T cells were sorted from peripheral blood as separate populations. Genomic DNA was isolated from the sorted cells so that the TCRbeta CDR3 region could be sequenced. The immunoSEQ Assay was used to sequence the TCRbeta CDR3 regions. Imported from immuneACCESS, the table was reduced by TCRdb to in-frame sequences with V and J called. These copies leave out some clones; in studies compared against another copy, an unresolved V gene accounts for under half, and the cause of the remainder is not known. This sample has some 100,000 clones in its table, and around four fifths of those were observed once. The leading ten clones occupy roughly 1.1% of the sample.

The sequenced sample was CD4+ or CD8+ T cells sorted from blood, obtained in a trial of the OX40 agonist ivuxolimab. The origin of this receptor is an adult with an advanced solid tumor such as melanoma, head and neck, liver or kidney cancer. In this chain, TRBV28 is recombined with TRBJ2-2, and TRBD1 matches 9 of the central bases. The DNA reads TGTGCCAGCAGTTCCGGGACAGGGCTCAGGTTCTTTTCCGGGGAGCTGTTTTTT. It encodes CASSSGTGLRFFSGELFF.